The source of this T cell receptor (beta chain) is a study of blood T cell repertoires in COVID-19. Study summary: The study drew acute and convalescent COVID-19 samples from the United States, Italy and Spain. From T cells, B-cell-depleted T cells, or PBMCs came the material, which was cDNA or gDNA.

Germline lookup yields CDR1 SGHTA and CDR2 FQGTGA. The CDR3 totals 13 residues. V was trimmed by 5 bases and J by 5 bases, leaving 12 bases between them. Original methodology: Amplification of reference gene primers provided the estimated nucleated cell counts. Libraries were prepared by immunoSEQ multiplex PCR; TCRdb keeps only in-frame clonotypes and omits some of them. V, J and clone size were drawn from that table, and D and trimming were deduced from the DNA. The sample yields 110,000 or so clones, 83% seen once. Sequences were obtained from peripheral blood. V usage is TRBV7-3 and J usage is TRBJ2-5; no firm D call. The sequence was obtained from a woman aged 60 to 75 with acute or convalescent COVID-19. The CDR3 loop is CASSPLGEETQYF. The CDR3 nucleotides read TGTGCCAGCAGCCCCCTCGGAGAGGAGACCCAGTACTTC.